This T cell receptor beta chain was observed in a study of T cell responses to AZD1222 COVID-19 vaccine. Germline V gene sequence: CDR1 SNHLY, CDR2 FYNNEI. The CDR3 is 14 amino acids. V was cut by 6 bases and J by 6 bases, with 18 bases left in between. Generated by immunoSEQ multiplex PCR, the TCRdb table keeps only in-frame clones and is missing some. The repertoire includes about 150,000 clones, approximately 90% of them detected once, and roughly 3.8% sits in the top ten. Comment on this clone: Its cognate antigen is unknown.

Study results and caveats: Clonal diversity was possibly underestimated, and the donors were mostly white British, with more females.

The origin of this receptor is an adult who received the AZD1222 COVID-19 vaccine. J is TRBJ2-7 and V is TRBV2, with D tentatively TRBD2 (6 bases). The sample here was peripheral blood, taken 28 days after the second AZD1222 dose. In DNA form, the CDR3 reads TGTGCCAGCAGCGATCCGGGACTTACTGGCGAGCAGTACTTC. Translation: CASSDPGLTGEQYF. The full variable domain, with the rest looked up from reference TRBV2 and TRBJ2-7, is EPEVTQTPSHQVTQMGQEVILRCVPISNHLYFYWYRQILGQKVEFLVSFYNNEISEKSEIFDDQFSVERPDGSNFTLKIRSTKLEDSAMYFCASSDPGLTGEQYFGPGTRLTVT.